The 16 T cell receptor beta chains presented below share a single source sample, sequenced in a study of blood T cell repertoires in COVID-19. This table comes from immunoSEQ multiplex PCR, and its TCRdb copy is limited to in-frame clones, with some not included. The sample contains approximately 150,000 clones, approximately 85% of which appear only once. The sample was peripheral blood. These receptors were collected from a human donor with acute or convalescent COVID-19. The donor label of this sample is uncertain.

The J gene is TRBJ1-3, the V gene TRBV6-2 or TRBV6-3; 7 bases match TRBD1. The J segment lost 2 bases and the V segment lost 1 base, leaving 5 bases of the junction unmatched. CDR1 and CDR2 from the germline V gene are MNHEY and SVGEGT. This CDR3 spans 16 amino acids. CDR3 DNA sequence: TGTGCCAGCAGTTACTTTTCGGGACAGACTGGAAACACCATATATTTT. Translated: CASSYFSGQTGNTIYF.

J is TRBJ1-1 and V is TRBV7-9; perhaps TRBD1 as D (5 bases). Trimming pared 4 bases from V and 4 bases from J, leaving 10 bases between. Germline CDR1 reads SEHNR; CDR2 reads FQNEAQ (reference sequence). The CDR3 covers 13 residues. The CDR3, as DNA: TGTGCCAGCAGCTCCGACCAGGGCACTGAAGCTTTCTTT. The encoded protein is CASSSDQGTEAFF.

The genes are TRBV9 and TRBJ2-3, with 7 bases matching TRBD1. The V and J ends lost 4 bases and 2 bases, in that order; junction bases with no gene match: 4. The CDR3 totals 14 residues. CDR1 and CDR2 from the germline V gene are SGDLS and YYNGEE. The CDR3 DNA follows: TGTGCCAGCAGCCGAGGACAGGACACAGATACGCAGTATTTT. Translated: CASSRGQDTDTQYF.

The sample holds a few counts of this clone. The J gene is TRBJ1-1, the V gene TRBV14; the D gene is possibly TRBD1 (6 bases). Germline CDR1 is SGHDN and CDR2 is FVKESK. The CDR3 totals 14 residues. V was clipped by 4 bases and J by 11 bases, with 20 bases between them. CDR3 nucleotides: TGTGCCAGCAGCCCCCACAGGGCCGAGGCGACGGCTTTCTTT. This codes for CASSPHRAEATAFF.

V usage is TRBV6-1 and J usage is TRBJ1-1; no clear D gene. CDR1 is MNHNS and CDR2 is SASEGT in the germline V gene. The CDR3 covers 17 residues. V was trimmed by 1 base and J by 1 base, leaving 16 bases between them. CDR3 DNA: TGTGCCAGCAGTGAAGGTGGGCAGGTTTATGGGAACACTGAAGCTTTCTTT. Residues: CASSEGGQVYGNTEAFF.

The chain uses TRBV30 and TRBJ1-2; tentative D call: TRBD1 (5 bases). The CDR3 extends over 13 amino acids. The V gene's germline CDR1 is GTSNPN and CDR2 SVGIG (reference sequence). V was trimmed by 2 bases and J by 3 bases, leaving 10 bases between them. The CDR3, as DNA: TGTGCCTGGAGTAGCTGGGGGGACTATGGCTACACCTTC. This gives the protein CAWSSWGDYGYTF.

The chain recombines TRBV5-5 with TRBJ1-5; D is unclear. CDR1 and CDR2 (germline): SGHKS, YYEKEE (reference sequence). This CDR3 is built from 19 residues. V lost 0 bases and J 0 bases, leaving 19 bases between the germline ends. The CDR3 coding sequence is TGTGCCAGCAGCTTGGACGTGACACGTTTCGCCCTTAGCAATCAGCCCCAGCATTTT. It translates to CASSLDVTRFALSNQPQHF.

This sequence joins TRBV6-2 or TRBV6-3 and TRBJ2-3; 13 bases fit TRBD2. Germline CDR1 MNHEY, CDR2 SVGEGT. V shed 5 bases, J shed 3 bases, and the junction held 5 bases outside the gene matches. This CDR3 is 16 amino acids long. DNA for the CDR3: TGTGCCAGCAGTCGCAGACTAGCGGGAGGTACAGATACGCAGTATTTT. It yields the protein CASSRRLAGGTDTQYF.

The CDR3 sequence: CASSLFTGTGEAFF. For the CDR3, the DNA is TGTGCCAGCAGCTTATTTACAGGGACGGGTGAAGCTTTCTTT. The chain has TRBV11-1 and TRBJ1-1, with D possibly TRBD1 on 6 matching bases. Germline V gene lookup returns CDR1 SGHAT and CDR2 FQDESV (reference sequence). The CDR3 loop spans 14 amino acids. Trimming cost V 2 bases and J 7 bases, with 14 bases left between them.

This clone was seen once. The chain combines TRBV7-9 with TRBJ2-5, with 8 bases identical to TRBD2. Losses at the gene ends were 4 bases for V and 5 bases for J; bases not matched to a gene: 9. CDR1 is SEHNR, CDR2 FQNEAQ, per germline (reference sequence). The CDR3 extends over 15 amino acids. CDR3 protein: CASSSAAGASETQYF. CDR3 nucleotides: TGTGCCAGCAGCTCGGCAGCGGGGGCTTCGGAGACCCAGTACTTC.

The chain uses TRBV5-1 and TRBJ2-2, with 10 bases identical to TRBD1. Germline CDR1 SGHRS, CDR2 YFSETQ. The CDR3 covers 15 residues. V gave up 1 base and J gave up 8 bases; unmatched junction bases: 5. CDR3 sequence reads: CASSLMTGGAGELFF. CDR3 nucleotide sequence: TGCGCCAGCAGCTTGATGACAGGGGGCGCAGGGGAGCTGTTTTTT.

This sequence joins TRBV6-1 and TRBJ2-1; the D gene is possibly TRBD2 (5 bases). Trimming removed 3 bases from V and 12 bases from J, with 21 bases in between. The CDR3 has 15 amino acids. From germline, CDR1 is MNHNS and CDR2 SASEGT. The CDR3 here is CASSDVGSLVGSQFF. The CDR3 DNA sequence: TGTGCCAGCAGTGATGTAGGGAGCTTAGTCGGATCGCAGTTCTTC.

Written as DNA, the CDR3 is TGTGCCAGCAGTCAAAGGACTGCGAACACTGAAGCTTTCTTT. Protein sequence: CASSQRTANTEAFF. The chain uses TRBV6-6 and TRBJ1-1; the D is unclear. The germline V gene has CDR1 MNHNY and CDR2 SVGAGI (reference sequence). V was pared by 5 bases and J by 1 base, with 11 bases between. This CDR3 comprises 14 residues.

The rearrangement uses TRBV24-1 and TRBJ2-2; TRBD1 might be the D (6 bases). The V and J ends lost 5 bases and 1 base respectively, with 16 bases between them. The CDR3 is made up of 17 amino acids. CDR1 is KGHDR, CDR2 SFDVKD, per germline. CDR3 sequence reads: CATSASWKGGNTGELFF. The CDR3 nucleotides are TGTGCCACCAGTGCCTCCTGGAAAGGGGGGAACACCGGGGAGCTGTTTTTT.

This clone has only a few counts. V usage is TRBV6-2 or TRBV6-3 and J usage is TRBJ1-4; D unclear. Trimming removed 5 bases at V and 8 bases at J, with 6 bases between. The CDR3 runs to 11 residues. CDR1 is MNHEY and CDR2 is SVGEGT in the germline V gene. CDR3 bases: TGTGCCAGCAGTCAACAGGAAAAACTGTTTTTT. Residues: CASSQQEKLFF.

The chain links TRBV5-4 to TRBJ2-3; 8 bases are shared with TRBD2. Germline V lookup: CDR1 SGHNT, CDR2 YYREEE (reference sequence). With V trimmed by 2 bases and J by 3 bases, 5 bases remained unmatched. CDR3 length equals 15 residues. CDR3 sequence: CASSLNGGATDTQYF. As DNA, the CDR3 is TGTGCCAGCAGCTTAAACGGGGGGGCGACAGATACGCAGTATTTT.